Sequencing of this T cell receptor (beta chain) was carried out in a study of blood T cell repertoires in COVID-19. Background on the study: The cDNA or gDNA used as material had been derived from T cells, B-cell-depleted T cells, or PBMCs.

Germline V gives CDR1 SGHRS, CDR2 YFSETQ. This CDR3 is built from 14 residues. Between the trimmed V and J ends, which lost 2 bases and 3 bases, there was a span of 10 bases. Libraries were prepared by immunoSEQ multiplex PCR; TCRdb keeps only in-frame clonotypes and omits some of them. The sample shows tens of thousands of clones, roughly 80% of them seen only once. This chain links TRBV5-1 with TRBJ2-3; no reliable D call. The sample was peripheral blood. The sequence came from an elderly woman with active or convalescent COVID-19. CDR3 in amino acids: CASSFGFETDTQYF. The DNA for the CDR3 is TGCGCCAGCAGCTTCGGTTTCGAGACAGATACGCAGTATTTT.